This T cell receptor (beta chain) was captured by sequencing in a study of tumor and adjacent non-tumor tissue in lung cancer. At the level of the study: There were about twelve adenocarcinoma, 2 squamous cell carcinoma and 1 small cell lung cancer cases. Stage I to III disease affected 9 to 10 men and roughly 5 women aged about 31 to 85.

This clonotype was detected ten times or more. TCRbeta libraries were built with three rounds of nested PCR, modified from ARM-PCR. Via MiXCR, TCRdb re-called the multiplex PCR reads, giving one row per CDR3 protein. In the table there are some 100,000 distinct CDR3 sequences, roughly three fifths of which are singletons. This CDR3 has 14 residues. With V trimmed by 4 bases and J by 4 bases, 6 bases remained unmatched. Germline lookup yields CDR1 SGHDT and CDR2 YYEEEE. No cell sorting was done before RNA was extracted from the tissue. Distant lung tissue was collected more than 3 cm away from the tumor edge.

This sequence was found in a man aged 55 to 70 with non-small cell lung cancer. The sample comprised distant non-tumor lung tissue. The chain is built from TRBV5-6 and TRBJ1-2; the match to TRBD1 covers 8 bases. The CDR3, as DNA: TGTGCCAGCAGCCCCGGGACAGGCGGCTATGGCTACACCTTC. It encodes CASSPGTGGYGYTF.